Below are 31 T cell receptor beta chains sequenced from a single sample in a study of T cell changes during pregnancy in multiple sclerosis. Measured with immunoSEQ multiplex PCR; TCRdb has only the in-frame clones, and not every one. The data hold tens of thousands of clones, with about 92% observed a single time. The sample here was peripheral blood, taken before pregnancy. These receptor sequences come from a female donor with multiple sclerosis, enrolled in a pregnancy study.

The genes are TRBV6-6 and TRBJ2-1; TRBD2 matches 7 bases. J gave up 8 bases and V 6 bases, and 13 bases lay outside the gene matches. The CDR3 consists of 15 residues. Germline assignment: CDR1 MNHNY and CDR2 SVGAGI (reference sequence). The CDR3 DNA sequence: TGTGCCAGCAGGCGGGAGCAGAATCGCCCCCATGAGCAGTTCTTC. Protein product: CASRREQNRPHEQFF.

The gene calls are TRBV19 and TRBJ2-7, with 13 bases lining up with TRBD2. Losses at the gene ends were 8 bases for V and 5 bases for J; bases not matched to a gene: 6. CDR1 and CDR2 from the germline V gene are LNHDA and SQIVND (reference sequence). The length of the CDR3 is 14 residues. This CDR3 is CASRTSGRSHEQYF. As DNA, the CDR3 is TGTGCCAGTCGGACTAGCGGGAGATCCCACGAGCAGTACTTC.

The chain has TRBV18 and TRBJ2-1; TRBD1 agrees at 10 bases. The CDR3 sequence is 15 residues long. Germline V gives CDR1 KGHSH, CDR2 LQKENI. Trimming at V came to 3 bases and at J to 5 bases, leaving 4 bases not matched to a gene. DNA for the CDR3: TGTGCCAGCTCACCCGGACAGGGGGGTAACAATGAGCAGTTCTTC. It is translated as CASSPGQGGNNEQFF. Full variable domain (remainder filled in from reference TRBV18 and TRBJ2-1): NAGVMQNPRHLVRRRGQEARLRCSPMKGHSHVYWYRQLPEEGLKFMVYLQKENIIDESGMPKERFSAEFPKEGPSILRIQQVVRGDSAAYFCASSPGQGGNNEQFFGPGTRLTVL.

This clone was seen a single time. CDR3 sequence: CASSSGLSYEQYF. CDR3 sequence (DNA): TGCGCCAGCAGCTCAGGACTATCGTACGAGCAGTACTTC. J is TRBJ2-7 and V is TRBV5-1; D is possibly TRBD2 (6 bases). The CDR3 has 13 amino acids. The germline CDR1 and CDR2 sequences are SGHRS and YFSETQ. V shed 3 bases and J shed 4 bases, with 11 bases lying between them.

V usage is TRBV6-5 and J usage is TRBJ1-2, with D perhaps matching TRBD1 (6 bases). The length of the CDR3 is 14 residues. In germline, CDR1 is MNHEY, CDR2 SVGAGI. V gave up 2 bases and J gave up 9 bases, with 16 bases separating them. Here the CDR3 reads CASSYSRTVLRYTF. The CDR3 DNA reads TGTGCCAGCAGTTACAGTAGGACAGTTCTGCGCTACACCTTC.

The chain has TRBV9 and TRBJ2-2; D not certain. Germline V CDR1 and CDR2: SGDLS, YYNGEE. V lost 0 bases, J lost 6 bases, and 6 bases lay in between. CDR3 length: 13 residues. CDR3 protein: CASSVEGAGELFF. For the CDR3, the DNA is TGTGCCAGCAGCGTAGAAGGAGCCGGGGAGCTGTTTTTT.

The chain has TRBV6-6 and TRBJ2-5, with a tentative D call TRBD1 (6 bases). CDR1 MNHNY and CDR2 SVGAGI come from the germline V gene (reference sequence). The CDR3 loop spans 14 amino acids. V shed 5 bases and J shed 1 base, with 11 bases lying between them. The CDR3 sequence is CASSPPGVQETQYF. In DNA form, the CDR3 reads TGTGCCAGCAGTCCCCCAGGGGTCCAAGAGACCCAGTACTTC.

This chain links TRBV11-2 with TRBJ2-7, with TRBD1 matching over 8 bases. Germline-derived CDR1 and CDR2 are SGHAT and FQNNGV. The V and J ends lost 2 bases and 9 bases, in that order; junction bases with no gene match: 21. The CDR3 consists of 18 residues. The CDR3 protein is CASSLRGTGLFRENGQYF. In nucleotides, the CDR3 is TGTGCCAGCAGCTTAAGAGGGACAGGCTTATTCCGGGAGAACGGGCAGTACTTC.

The chain couples TRBV30 to TRBJ1-3, with no clear D. Germline CDR1 is GTSNPN and CDR2 is SVGIG (reference sequence). The CDR3 sequence is 14 residues long. The ends were cut back, 5 bases at V and 0 bases at J, with 11 bases in the middle. DNA of the CDR3: TGTGCCTGGCAAGCGACCCGCTCTGGAAACACCATATATTTT. The encoded protein is CAWQATRSGNTIYF.

CDR3 sequence: CASSYSVLGGGFEQYF. CDR3 DNA: TGTGCCAGCAGTTACTCGGTTCTTGGAGGGGGCTTCGAGCAGTACTTC. This chain links TRBV6-5 with TRBJ2-7, with D perhaps TRBD1 (7 bases). This CDR3 has 16 residues. V lost 0 bases and J lost 6, with 18 bases in between. The V gene's germline CDR1 is MNHEY and CDR2 SVGAGI.

The chain carries TRBV28 and TRBJ2-1; 7 positions agree with TRBD2. CDR1 and CDR2 from the germline V gene are MDHEN and SYDVKM. V dropped 2 bases and J dropped 4; count of bases not matched to a gene: 2. The CDR3 is made up of 14 amino acids. The CDR3 loop reads CASSLSGDYNEQFF. The CDR3 region has the DNA TGTGCCAGCAGTTTAAGCGGGGATTACAATGAGCAGTTCTTC.

This chain links TRBV7-9 with TRBJ2-1, with 9 bases lining up with TRBD2. Germline values: CDR1 SEHNR, CDR2 FQNEAQ (reference sequence). CDR3 size: 16 residues. J was trimmed by 6 bases and V by 4 bases; bases with no gene match: 10. The CDR3 protein is CASSSLAGESGNEQFF. CDR3 DNA: TGTGCCAGCAGCTCCTTAGCGGGAGAGAGTGGCAATGAGCAGTTCTTC.

The rearrangement joins TRBV15 to TRBJ2-7; a possible D gene is TRBD1 (6 bases). This CDR3 comprises 12 residues. V was trimmed by 4 bases and J by 4 bases, leaving 8 bases between them. The germline CDR1 and CDR2 sequences are LNHNV and YYDKDF (reference sequence). CDR3 residues: CATSKQGYEQYF. CDR3 in DNA: TGTGCCACCAGCAAACAGGGTTACGAGCAGTACTTC.

The chain has TRBV5-4 and TRBJ2-1; 7 nucleotides line up with TRBD1. Germline trimming cut 1 base from V and 7 bases from J; bases unmatched to any gene: 5. The CDR3 covers 14 residues. CDR1 and CDR2 (germline): SGHNT, YYREEE (reference sequence). The CDR3 protein is CASSLRGQTNEQFF. CDR3 DNA: TGTGCCAGCAGCTTGAGGGGACAGACGAATGAGCAGTTCTTC. Full variable domain (missing parts from reference TRBV5-4 and TRBJ2-1): ETGVTQSPTHLIKTRGQQVTLRCSSQSGHNTVSWYQQALGQGPQFIFQYYREEENGRGNFPPRFSGLQFPNYSSELNVNALELDDSALYLCASSLRGQTNEQFFGPGTRLTVL.

This clone occurred once. This chain uses TRBV7-3 with TRBJ2-2; D is unclear. Germline-derived CDR1 and CDR2 are SGHTA and FQGTGA. The CDR3 is made up of 14 amino acids. V lost 6 bases to trimming and J lost 2 bases, with 10 bases between them. The CDR3 DNA follows: TGTGCCAGCAGAGAGTATCTCAACACCGGGGAGCTGTTTTTT. The encoded protein is CASREYLNTGELFF.

The chain joins TRBV30 to TRBJ1-1; D unclear. Deletions cut 3 bases from V and 7 bases from J, with 12 bases between. Germline V lookup: CDR1 GTSNPN, CDR2 SVGIG (reference sequence). The CDR3 runs 12 residues. In DNA form, the CDR3 reads TGTGCCTGGAGATCGGGAACTCTTGAAGCTTTCTTT. Protein: CAWRSGTLEAFF.

This clone was observed once. This chain links TRBV6-6 with TRBJ2-1, with 12 bases lining up with TRBD2. The J segment lost 7 bases and the V segment lost 6 bases, leaving 10 bases of the junction unmatched. This CDR3 spans 16 amino acids. Germline assignment: CDR1 MNHNY and CDR2 SVGAGI (reference sequence). This CDR3 is CASSLGLAGLGNEQFF. The CDR3, as DNA: TGTGCCAGCAGCCTAGGACTAGCGGGATTGGGTAATGAGCAGTTCTTC.

This clone showed up just once. The chain joins TRBV7-2 to TRBJ2-2; the D gene is possibly TRBD1 (6 bases). CDR1 is SGHTA, CDR2 FQGNSA, per germline. This CDR3 contains 13 residues. V gave up 5 bases and J gave up 9 bases, with 13 bases separating them. In DNA, the CDR3 is TGTGCCAGCAGCGGCCACAGGGACCGGGAGCTGTTTTTT. Its translation is CASSGHRDRELFF.

The chain is built from TRBV4-1 and TRBJ2-4, with 9 nucleotides matching TRBD1. The germline V gene has CDR1 MGHRA and CDR2 YSYEKL. The ends lost 0 bases at V and 11 bases at J; junction bases unmatched: 2. This CDR3 spans 13 amino acids. The CDR3 nucleotides are TGCGCCAGCAGCCAAGATAGGGACAGGGTTCAGTACTTC. It translates to CASSQDRDRVQYF.

The chain's CDR3 is CASSYPADRGRGELFF. The CDR3 DNA sequence: TGTGCCAGCAGTTACCCGGCGGACAGGGGGAGGGGGGAGCTGTTTTTT. The chain recombines TRBV6-6 with TRBJ2-2, with 10 bases lining up with TRBD1. CDR3 size: 16 residues. V dropped 2 bases and J dropped 8; count of bases not matched to a gene: 8. The V gene's germline CDR1 is MNHNY and CDR2 SVGAGI (reference sequence).

The chain joins TRBV6-4 to TRBJ2-1, with D tentatively TRBD2 (5 bases). Germline V lookup: CDR1 MRHNA, CDR2 SNTAGT. The V gene lost 7 bases and the J gene lost 9 bases, with 13 bases spanning the gap. The CDR3 has 12 amino acids. CDR3 amino acids: CASTRRVVEQFF. CDR3 nucleotide sequence: TGTGCCAGCACCAGGCGGGTGGTTGAGCAGTTCTTC.

The V and J genes are TRBV25-1 and TRBJ1-3; 9 nucleotides match TRBD1. The germline V gene encodes CDR1 MGHDK and CDR2 SYGVNS. V lost 2 bases and J lost 4; bases outside the gene matches: 3. The CDR3 loop spans 15 amino acids. CDR3 nucleotide sequence: TGTGCCAGCAGTGAAATCGGGACAGGGGGAAACACCATATATTTT. This sequence encodes CASSEIGTGGNTIYF.

This clone was picked up a small number of times. The V gene is TRBV7-9, the J gene TRBJ2-3, with 13 bases lining up with TRBD2. This CDR3 contains 19 residues. Losses at the gene ends were 2 bases for V and 0 bases for J; bases not matched to a gene: 8. Per the germline V gene, CDR1 is SEHNR and CDR2 is FQNEAQ (reference sequence). The CDR3 DNA reads TGTGCCAGCAGCTTATTTGGACTAGCGGGGGAGGGTAGCACAGATACGCAGTATTTT. It specifies CASSLFGLAGEGSTDTQYF.

J is TRBJ2-7 and V is TRBV6-6, with 12 bases fitting TRBD2. Germline V gene sequence: CDR1 MNHNY, CDR2 SVGAGI (reference sequence). CDR3 size: 14 residues. J was trimmed by 3 bases and V by 6 bases; bases with no gene match: 3. The CDR3 DNA reads TGTGCCAGCAGAAGGACTAGCGGGAACTACGAGCAGTACTTC. This codes for CASRRTSGNYEQYF.

The count of this clone is one. The rearrangement uses TRBV28 and TRBJ2-5, with 9 nucleotides matching TRBD1. J was trimmed by 5 bases and V by 8 bases; bases with no gene match: 3. The germline V gene encodes CDR1 MDHEN and CDR2 SYDVKM. The CDR3 extends over 12 amino acids. In DNA, the CDR3 is TGTGCCAGCCTTGGACAGGGGGAGACCCAGTACTTC. Its protein is CASLGQGETQYF.

The chain employs TRBV5-3 and TRBJ2-7; TRBD1 aligns across 10 bases. TRBV5-3 is an ORF; its function is uncertain. The CDR3 is 17 amino acids. V shed 3 bases and J 1 base; nucleotides not matched to a gene: 10. This CDR3 reads CARSSIGTGVGSYEQYF. Here the CDR3 DNA reads TGTGCCAGAAGCTCGATCGGGACAGGGGTAGGGTCCTACGAGCAGTACTTC.

The V and J genes are TRBV27 and TRBJ2-7; TRBD2 is a possible D gene (6 bases). This CDR3 region has 13 residues. Germline values: CDR1 MNHEY, CDR2 SMNVEV (reference sequence). The V gene lost 3 bases and the J gene lost 5 bases, with 11 bases spanning the gap. As DNA, the CDR3 is TGTGCCAGCAGTTTCGGAGGGGTGGACGAGCAGTACTTC. Its protein product is CASSFGGVDEQYF.

The chain carries TRBV19 and TRBJ2-3; 9 bases agree with TRBD1. V shed 4 bases and J 2 bases; nucleotides not matched to a gene: 4. Germline V gene sequence: CDR1 LNHDA, CDR2 SQIVND (reference sequence). This CDR3 has 15 amino acids. CDR3 coding DNA: TGTGCCAGTAGTAAAGGGACAGGGTCCACAGATACGCAGTATTTT. Translation gives CASSKGTGSTDTQYF.

The J gene is TRBJ2-1, the V gene TRBV11-2; D ambiguous. CDR1 and CDR2 from the germline V gene are SGHAT and FQNNGV. Trimming shortened V by 3 bases and J by 0 bases, and 12 bases separated the two germline ends. The CDR3 spans 16 residues. CDR3 DNA: TGTGCCAGCAGCTTTGAGGCTAGAAGCTCCTACAATGAGCAGTTCTTC. This translates into CASSFEARSSYNEQFF.

This CDR3 reads CASSKAASWDRGPVGSQETQYF. Written as DNA, the CDR3 is TGTGCCAGCAGCAAAGCCGCTTCCTGGGACAGGGGGCCGGTTGGGTCTCAAGAGACCCAGTACTTC. The rearrangement uses TRBV21-1 and TRBJ2-5; the table's D call of TRBD1 was not tested on the DNA. TRBV21-1 is reported as a pseudogene. This CDR3 has 22 amino acids.

The chain links TRBV7-9 to TRBJ2-4; weak D call: TRBD1 (5 bases). The germline CDR1 and CDR2 sequences are SEHNR and FQNEAQ (reference sequence). V dropped 5 bases and J dropped 5 bases, with 16 bases sitting between them. The CDR3 contains 15 residues. As DNA, the CDR3 is TGTGCCAGCAGCATAATCCAGGGTCTGGAAAACATTCAGTACTTC. Protein product: CASSIIQGLENIQYF.